This T cell receptor beta chain was observed in a study of tumor and adjacent non-tumor tissue in lung cancer. This sample's RNA came from whole unsorted tissue. A modified ARM-PCR protocol with three rounds of nested PCR amplified TCRbeta. MiXCR, applied by TCRdb to the multiplex PCR reads, yields one record per CDR3 protein. The sample consists of 120,000 or so distinct CDR3 sequences, 60% to 70% of them appearing once. Turning to this clonotype: Since a much larger clone is just one base distant, this may be a read error.

Germline assignment: CDR1 DFQATT and CDR2 SNEGSKA (reference sequence). V was trimmed by 7 bases and J by 9 bases, leaving 19 bases between them. This CDR3 comprises 12 residues. The chain recombines TRBV20-1 with TRBJ2-7; perhaps D is TRBD1 or TRBD2 (5 bases each). The receptor's source is a man younger than 40 with non-small cell lung cancer. The sample taken for sequencing was lung tumor tissue. The CDR3 sequence is CSVPGDHKGQYF. As DNA, the CDR3 is TGCAGTGTCCCCGGGGACCATAAGGGGCAGTACTTC.